Listed below are T cell receptor beta chains from one sample, sequenced in a study of graft-versus-host responses after intestinal transplantation. These TCRs are of unknown antigen specificity. This table comes from immunoSEQ multiplex PCR, and its TCRdb copy is limited to in-frame clones, with some not included. Here the sample spans over 65,000 clones, 91% being singletons. This specimen consisted of unstimulated CD4+ T cells sorted from spleen or lymph node cells, obtained before intestinal transplant. All receptors come from a human donor who received an intestinal transplant. Both conserved end residues are part of each CDR3. A D gene is named only where the DNA matches it firmly. Clone size is given for some rows only: seen once, a few or many times, or a class if the clone is expanded.

clone_size: .; j_call: TRBJ1-2; v_call: TRBV29-1; d_call: TRBD1; cdr3_aa: CSVEGGQADFNYGYTF; cdr3_nt: TGCAGCGTTGAAGGGGGACAGGCGGACTTTAACTATGGCTACACCTTC
clone_size: .; j_call: TRBJ1-2; v_call: TRBV5-1; d_call: .; cdr3_aa: CASSLVDGNYGYTF; cdr3_nt: TGCGCCAGCAGCTTGGTCGACGGGAACTATGGCTACACCTTC
clone_size: .; j_call: TRBJ2-7; v_call: TRBV6-1; d_call: .; cdr3_aa: CASSELRGSYEQYF; cdr3_nt: TGTGCCAGCAGTGAACTCCGGGGCTCCTACGAGCAGTACTTC
clone_size: .; j_call: TRBJ1-6; v_call: TRBV6-1; d_call: TRBD1; cdr3_aa: CASSVGQGGNSPLHF; cdr3_nt: TGTGCCAGCAGTGTCGGACAGGGAGGTAATTCACCCCTCCACTTT
clone_size: .; j_call: TRBJ2-1; v_call: TRBV12-5; d_call: TRBD1; cdr3_aa: CASGPGQGRSSNEQFF; cdr3_nt: TGTGCTAGTGGTCCTGGACAGGGAAGGAGCTCCAATGAGCAGTTCTTC
clone_size: .; j_call: TRBJ2-3; v_call: TRBV30; d_call: .; cdr3_aa: CAWGPVTDTQYF; cdr3_nt: TGTGCCTGGGGCCCAGTCACAGATACGCAGTATTTT
clone_size: .; j_call: TRBJ2-7; v_call: TRBV6-6; d_call: TRBD1; cdr3_aa: CASSYGTVPYEQYF; cdr3_nt: TGTGCCAGCAGTTACGGGACAGTCCCCTACGAGCAGTACTTC
clone_size: .; j_call: TRBJ2-2; v_call: TRBV19; d_call: .; cdr3_aa: CASSRLTGANTGELFF; cdr3_nt: TGTGCCAGTAGTAGATTGACAGGAGCGAACACCGGGGAGCTGTTTTTT
clone_size: .; j_call: TRBJ2-7; v_call: TRBV15; d_call: .; cdr3_aa: CATSRTGSYEQYF; cdr3_nt: TGTGCCACCAGCAGGACAGGCTCCTACGAGCAGTACTTC
clone_size: .; j_call: TRBJ2-6; v_call: TRBV7-2; d_call: TRBD2; cdr3_aa: CASSLSGGRSGANVLTF; cdr3_nt: TGTGCCAGCAGCTTGAGCGGGGGTAGGAGTGGGGCCAACGTCCTGACTTTC
clone_size: once; j_call: TRBJ2-7; v_call: TRBV7-6; d_call: .; cdr3_aa: CASSLVTDLTYEQYF; cdr3_nt: TGTGCCAGCAGCTTAGTGACGGACTTAACCTACGAGCAGTACTTC
clone_size: .; j_call: TRBJ1-1; v_call: TRBV7-9; d_call: .; cdr3_aa: CASSLEALEAFF; cdr3_nt: TGTGCCAGCAGCTTAGAGGCACTAGAGGCTTTCTTT
clone_size: .; j_call: TRBJ2-3; v_call: TRBV4-3; d_call: .; cdr3_aa: CASSQPRGGGSIEAQYF; cdr3_nt: TGCGCCAGCAGCCAGCCCCGGGGAGGGGGGAGTATAGAGGCGCAGTATTTT
clone_size: .; j_call: TRBJ2-6; v_call: TRBV5-6; d_call: TRBD1; cdr3_aa: CASSLGQGGAGANVLTF; cdr3_nt: TGTGCCAGCAGCTTGGGACAGGGGGGAGCTGGGGCCAACGTCCTGACTTTC
clone_size: once; j_call: TRBJ2-1; v_call: TRBV30; d_call: .; cdr3_aa: CAWSAGAAYNEQFF; cdr3_nt: TGTGCCTGGTCGGCAGGGGCGGCCTACAATGAGCAGTTCTTC
clone_size: .; j_call: TRBJ1-1; v_call: TRBV4-3; d_call: TRBD1; cdr3_aa: CASSQRQGAGNTEAFF; cdr3_nt: TGCGCCAGCAGCCAACGACAGGGCGCCGGGAACACTGAAGCTTTCTTT
clone_size: .; j_call: TRBJ2-7; v_call: TRBV5-4; d_call: .; cdr3_aa: CASSSGAEGEQYF; cdr3_nt: TGTGCCAGCAGCTCCGGGGCGGAGGGCGAGCAGTACTTC
clone_size: .; j_call: TRBJ2-7; v_call: TRBV5-4; d_call: .; cdr3_aa: CASSLDSDHYEQYF; cdr3_nt: TGTGCCAGCAGCTTAGACAGCGACCATTACGAGCAGTACTTC
clone_size: .; j_call: TRBJ1-2; v_call: TRBV2; d_call: TRBD1; cdr3_aa: CASSVGGVNYGYTF; cdr3_nt: TGTGCCAGCAGTGTAGGGGGCGTAAACTATGGCTACACCTTC
clone_size: .; j_call: TRBJ2-7; v_call: TRBV5-5; d_call: TRBD1; cdr3_aa: CASSSTPRSTGALYEQYF; cdr3_nt: TGTGCCAGCAGCTCCACACCCCGGTCGACAGGGGCGCTATACGAGCAGTACTTC
clone_size: .; j_call: TRBJ2-7; v_call: TRBV6-5; d_call: TRBD1; cdr3_aa: CASRTGDEQYF; cdr3_nt: TGTGCCAGCAGGACAGGGGACGAGCAGTACTTC
clone_size: .; j_call: TRBJ1-1; v_call: TRBV30; d_call: TRBD1; cdr3_aa: CAWEGQGGTEAFF; cdr3_nt: TGTGCCTGGGAGGGACAGGGGGGCACTGAAGCTTTCTTT
clone_size: once; j_call: TRBJ1-2; v_call: TRBV18; d_call: .; cdr3_aa: CASSPRARLAINYGYTF; cdr3_nt: TGTGCCAGCTCACCACGGGCACGTTTGGCTATAAACTATGGCTACACCTTC